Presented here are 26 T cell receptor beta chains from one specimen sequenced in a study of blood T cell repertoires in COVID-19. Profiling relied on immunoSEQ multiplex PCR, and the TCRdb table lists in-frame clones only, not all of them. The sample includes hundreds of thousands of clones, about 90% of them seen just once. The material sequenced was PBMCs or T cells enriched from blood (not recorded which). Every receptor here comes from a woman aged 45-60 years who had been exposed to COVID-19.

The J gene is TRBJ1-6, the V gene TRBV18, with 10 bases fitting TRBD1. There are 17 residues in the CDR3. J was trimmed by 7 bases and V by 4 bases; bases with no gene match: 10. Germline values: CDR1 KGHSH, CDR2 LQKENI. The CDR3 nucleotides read TGTGCCAGCTCACACGCGAGCAGACAGGGGGCAAATTCACCCCTCCACTTT. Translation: CASSHASRQGANSPLHF.

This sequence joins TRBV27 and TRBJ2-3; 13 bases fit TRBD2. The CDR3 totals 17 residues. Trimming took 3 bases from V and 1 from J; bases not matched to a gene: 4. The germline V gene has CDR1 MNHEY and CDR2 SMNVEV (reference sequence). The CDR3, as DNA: TGTGCCAGCAGTTTTGGGACTAGCGGGGAAGGCACAGATACGCAGTATTTT. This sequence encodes CASSFGTSGEGTDTQYF.

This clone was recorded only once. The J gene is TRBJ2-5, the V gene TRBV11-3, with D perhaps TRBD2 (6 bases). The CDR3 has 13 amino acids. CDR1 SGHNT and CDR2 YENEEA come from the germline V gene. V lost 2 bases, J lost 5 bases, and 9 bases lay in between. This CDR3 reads CASSLMEGETQYF. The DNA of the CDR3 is TGTGCCAGCAGCTTAATGGAGGGGGAGACCCAGTACTTC.

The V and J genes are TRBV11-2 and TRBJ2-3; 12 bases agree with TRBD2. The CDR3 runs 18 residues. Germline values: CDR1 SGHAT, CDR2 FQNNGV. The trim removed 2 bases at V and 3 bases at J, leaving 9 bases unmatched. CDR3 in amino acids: CASSLLALAGGRTDTQYF. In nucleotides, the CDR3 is TGTGCCAGCAGCTTACTCGCCCTAGCGGGGGGGCGTACAGATACGCAGTATTTT. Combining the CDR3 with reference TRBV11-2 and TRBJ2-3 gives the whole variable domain EAGVAQSPRYKIIEKRQSVAFWCNPISGHATLYWYQQILGQGPKLLIQFQNNGVVDDSQLPKDRFSAERLKGVDSTLKIQPAKLEDSAVYLCASSLLALAGGRTDTQYFGPGTRLTVL.

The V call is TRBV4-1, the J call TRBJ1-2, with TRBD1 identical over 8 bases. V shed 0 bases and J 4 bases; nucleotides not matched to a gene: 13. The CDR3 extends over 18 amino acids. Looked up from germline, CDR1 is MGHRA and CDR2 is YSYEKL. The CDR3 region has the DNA TGCGCCAGCAGCCAAGATTGGTGGTCAGGGGGCACTAGCTATGGCTACACCTTC. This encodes CASSQDWWSGGTSYGYTF.

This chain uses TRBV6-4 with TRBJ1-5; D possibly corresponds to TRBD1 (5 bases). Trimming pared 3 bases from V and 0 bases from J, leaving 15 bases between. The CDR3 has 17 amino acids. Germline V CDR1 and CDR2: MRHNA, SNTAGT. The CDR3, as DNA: TGTGCCAGCAGTGAGACATTCCGGAGGGGTAGCAATCAGCCCCAGCATTTT. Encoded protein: CASSETFRRGSNQPQHF.

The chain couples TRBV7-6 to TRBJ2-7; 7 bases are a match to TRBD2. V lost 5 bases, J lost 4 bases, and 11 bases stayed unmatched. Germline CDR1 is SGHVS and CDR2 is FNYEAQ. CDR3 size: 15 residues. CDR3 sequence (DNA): TGTGCCAGCAGCCCAAAAGCGCGGGGGAATTACGAGCAGTACTTC. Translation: CASSPKARGNYEQYF.

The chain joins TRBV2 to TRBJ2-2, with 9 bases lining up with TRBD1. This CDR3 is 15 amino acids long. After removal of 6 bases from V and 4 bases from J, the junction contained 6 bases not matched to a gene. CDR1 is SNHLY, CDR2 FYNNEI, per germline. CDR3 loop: CASRTLTGGTGELFF. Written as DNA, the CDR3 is TGTGCCAGCAGGACCCTGACAGGGGGCACCGGGGAGCTGTTTTTT.

In DNA, the CDR3 is TGTGCCAGCAGACAGGGGACTAATGAAAAACTGTTTTTT. Its protein product is CASRQGTNEKLFF. The genes are TRBV7-9 and TRBJ1-4; TRBD1 matches 7 bases. V shed 6 bases and J 2 bases; nucleotides not matched to a gene: 0. Germline V gene sequence: CDR1 SEHNR, CDR2 FQNEAQ (reference sequence). The CDR3 sequence is 13 residues long.

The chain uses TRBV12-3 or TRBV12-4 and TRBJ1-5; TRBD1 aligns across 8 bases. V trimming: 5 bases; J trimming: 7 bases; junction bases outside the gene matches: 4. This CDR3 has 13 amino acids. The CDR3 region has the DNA TGTGCCAGCAGTCGGACAGGGATACAGCCCCAGCATTTT. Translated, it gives CASSRTGIQPQHF.

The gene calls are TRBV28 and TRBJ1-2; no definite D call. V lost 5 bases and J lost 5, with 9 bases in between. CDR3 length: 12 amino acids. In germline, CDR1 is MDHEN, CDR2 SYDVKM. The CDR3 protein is CASSAAGYGYTF. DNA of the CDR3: TGTGCCAGCAGTGCAGCGGGATATGGCTACACCTTC.

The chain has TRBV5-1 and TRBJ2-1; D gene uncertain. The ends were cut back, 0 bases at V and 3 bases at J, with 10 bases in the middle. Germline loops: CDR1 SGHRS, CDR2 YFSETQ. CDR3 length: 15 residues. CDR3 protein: CASSLATGYYNEQFF. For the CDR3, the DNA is TGCGCCAGCAGCTTGGCCACGGGTTACTACAATGAGCAGTTCTTC.

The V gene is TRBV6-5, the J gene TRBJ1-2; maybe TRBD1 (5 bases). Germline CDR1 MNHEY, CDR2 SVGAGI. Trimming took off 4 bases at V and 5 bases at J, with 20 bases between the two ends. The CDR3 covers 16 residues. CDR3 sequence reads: CASSWTSGDPIYGYTF. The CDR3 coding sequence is TGTGCCAGCAGTTGGACAAGCGGGGATCCAATTTATGGCTACACCTTC.

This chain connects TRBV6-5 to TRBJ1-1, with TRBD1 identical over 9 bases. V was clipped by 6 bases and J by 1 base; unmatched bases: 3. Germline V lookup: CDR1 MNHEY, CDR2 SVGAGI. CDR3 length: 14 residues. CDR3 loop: CASRLDRGNTEAFF. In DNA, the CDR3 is TGTGCCAGCAGACTGGACAGGGGGAACACTGAAGCTTTCTTT.

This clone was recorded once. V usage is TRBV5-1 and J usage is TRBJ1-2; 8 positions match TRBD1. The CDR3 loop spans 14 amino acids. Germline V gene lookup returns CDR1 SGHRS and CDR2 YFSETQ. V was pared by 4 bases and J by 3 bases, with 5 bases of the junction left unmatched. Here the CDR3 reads CASSMTGEDYGYTF. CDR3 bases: TGCGCCAGCAGCATGACAGGGGAAGACTATGGCTACACCTTC.

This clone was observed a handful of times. The CDR3, as DNA: TGTGCCAGCAGCGAGCTTAATAGCAATCAGCCCCAGCATTTT. Translation gives CASSELNSNQPQHF. The rearrangement joins TRBV3-1 (or the pseudogene TRBV3-2) to TRBJ1-5, with D unresolved. There are 14 residues in the CDR3. V dropped 5 bases and J dropped 0 bases, with 8 bases sitting between them. Germline CDR1 is LGHDT and CDR2 is YNNKEL (reference sequence).

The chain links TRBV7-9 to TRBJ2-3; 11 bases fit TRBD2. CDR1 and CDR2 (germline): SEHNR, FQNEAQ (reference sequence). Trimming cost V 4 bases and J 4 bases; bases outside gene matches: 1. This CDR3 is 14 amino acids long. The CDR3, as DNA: TGTGCCAGCAGCTCGGGACTAGCGGCAGATACGCAGTATTTT. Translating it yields CASSSGLAADTQYF.

CDR3 residues: CASSLQYSGNTIYF. In nucleotides, the CDR3 is TGTGCCAGCAGTTTACAGTACTCTGGAAACACCATATATTTT. The chain uses TRBV28 and TRBJ1-3; D uncertain. Trimming shortened V by 2 bases and J by 0 bases, and 5 bases separated the two germline ends. This CDR3 is 14 amino acids long. Germline values: CDR1 MDHEN, CDR2 SYDVKM.

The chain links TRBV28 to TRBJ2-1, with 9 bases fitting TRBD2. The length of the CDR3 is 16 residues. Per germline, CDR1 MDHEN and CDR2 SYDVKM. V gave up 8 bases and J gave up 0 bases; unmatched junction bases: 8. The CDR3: CASVSGGTSSYNEQFF. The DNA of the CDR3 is TGTGCCAGCGTCAGCGGGGGGACGAGCTCCTACAATGAGCAGTTCTTC.

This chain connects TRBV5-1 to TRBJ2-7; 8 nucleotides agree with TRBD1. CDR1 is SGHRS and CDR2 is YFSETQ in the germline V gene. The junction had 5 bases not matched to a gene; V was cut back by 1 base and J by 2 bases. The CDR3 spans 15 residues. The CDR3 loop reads CASSLLTGEAYEQYF. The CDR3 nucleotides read TGCGCCAGCAGCTTGTTGACAGGGGAAGCCTACGAGCAGTACTTC.

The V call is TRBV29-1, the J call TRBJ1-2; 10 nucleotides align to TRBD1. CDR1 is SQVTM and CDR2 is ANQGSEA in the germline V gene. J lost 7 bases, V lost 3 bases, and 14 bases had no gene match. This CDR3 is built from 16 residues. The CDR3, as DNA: TGCAGCGTTGACCTAGCGCTCGGACAGGGGGTTAGTGGCTACACCTTC. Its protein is CSVDLALGQGVSGYTF.

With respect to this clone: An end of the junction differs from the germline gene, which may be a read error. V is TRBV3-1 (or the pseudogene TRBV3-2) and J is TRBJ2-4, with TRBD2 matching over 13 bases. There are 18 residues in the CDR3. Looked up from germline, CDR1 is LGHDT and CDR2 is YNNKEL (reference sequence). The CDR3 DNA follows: TGTGCCAGCAGACAAGGACTAGCGGGGGCCCCGGGGGAGAGCATTCAGTACTTC. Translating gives CASRQGLAGAPGESIQYF.

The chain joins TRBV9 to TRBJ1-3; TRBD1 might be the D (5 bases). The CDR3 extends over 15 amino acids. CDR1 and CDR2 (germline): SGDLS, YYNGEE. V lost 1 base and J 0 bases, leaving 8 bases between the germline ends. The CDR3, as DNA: TGTGCCAGCAGCGTAATTGGGGCCTCTGGAAACACCATATATTTT. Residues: CASSVIGASGNTIYF.

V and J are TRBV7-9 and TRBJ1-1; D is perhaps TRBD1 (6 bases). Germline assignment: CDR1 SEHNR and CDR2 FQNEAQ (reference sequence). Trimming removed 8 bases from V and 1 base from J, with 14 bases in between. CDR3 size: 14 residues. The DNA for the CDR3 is TGTGCCAGCCTAGGTCAGGGGACGAACACTGAAGCTTTCTTT. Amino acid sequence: CASLGQGTNTEAFF.

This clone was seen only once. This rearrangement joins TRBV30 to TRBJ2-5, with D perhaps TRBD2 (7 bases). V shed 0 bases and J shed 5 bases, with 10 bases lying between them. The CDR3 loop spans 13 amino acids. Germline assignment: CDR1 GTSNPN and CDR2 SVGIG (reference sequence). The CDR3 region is CAWSVRGGETQYF. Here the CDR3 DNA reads TGTGCCTGGAGTGTCAGGGGAGGGGAGACCCAGTACTTC.

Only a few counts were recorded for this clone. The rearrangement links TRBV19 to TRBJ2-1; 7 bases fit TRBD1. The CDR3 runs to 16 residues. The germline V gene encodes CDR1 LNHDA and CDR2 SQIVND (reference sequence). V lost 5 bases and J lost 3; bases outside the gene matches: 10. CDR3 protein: CASSFRTGDLYNEQFF. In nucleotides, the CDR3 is TGTGCCAGTAGTTTCCGGACAGGTGACCTCTACAATGAGCAGTTCTTC.